This entry lists 21 T cell receptor beta chains sequenced from one sample in a study of T cells in Graves' hyperthyroidism and ophthalmopathy. Amplification of TCR beta CDR3 regions used RNA as the template. The TCR CDR3 was amplified in a first-round RT-PCR using the HTBI primer set. TCRdb fed the multiplex PCR reads into MiXCR, producing one record per CDR3 protein. The sample has roughly 500,000 distinct CDR3 sequences; 46% are singletons. The sequenced sample consisted of peripheral blood or thyroid tissue (not recorded which). These receptor sequences come from an adult woman with Graves' disease, either hyperthyroidism or ophthalmopathy (not recorded which).

In regard to this clonotype: The final CDR3 position lacks the conserved phenylalanine or tryptophan, pointing to a likely read error. The DNA is omitted, as the CDR3 cannot be located on it reliably, and the CDR3 follows TCRdb's listing. The J gene is TRBJ2-2, the V gene TRBV20-1. Germline assignment: CDR1 DFQATT and CDR2 SNEGSKA (reference sequence). The CDR3 is made up of 8 amino acids, end residues included. CDR3: CSARHRAG.

The V gene is TRBV7-9, the J gene TRBJ2-7; a weak D match, TRBD2 (6 bases). CDR1 is SEHNR and CDR2 is FQNEAQ in the germline V gene (reference sequence). Trimming took off 5 bases at V and 2 bases at J, with 25 bases between the two ends. This CDR3 contains 18 residues. The CDR3, as DNA: TGTGCCAGCAGCGCGAAAACTACGGGACTCTTACGACCCTACGAGCAGTACTTC. Amino acids: CASSAKTTGLLRPYEQYF.

The sample holds many counts of this clonotype. The chain uses TRBV5-1 and TRBJ1-2; D not resolved. V lost 4 bases and J 2 bases, leaving 12 bases between the germline ends. This CDR3 spans 14 amino acids. Germline CDR1 reads SGHRS; CDR2 reads YFSETQ. Written as DNA, the CDR3 is TGCGCCAGCAGCCGCGGGGATAGGAACTATGGCTACACCTTC. As protein: CASSRGDRNYGYTF.

This clonotype was recorded at least ten times. The V and J genes are TRBV5-1 and TRBJ2-5, with TRBD2 identical over 8 bases. The J segment lost 1 base and the V segment lost 4 bases, leaving 6 bases of the junction unmatched. This CDR3 spans 15 amino acids. Germline assignment: CDR1 SGHRS and CDR2 YFSETQ. The CDR3: CASSKTAGGQETQYF. CDR3 in DNA: TGCGCCAGCAGCAAAACCGCGGGGGGCCAAGAGACCCAGTACTTC.

J is TRBJ1-2 and V is TRBV7-8; D call uncertain. Germline V gene lookup returns CDR1 SGHVS and CDR2 FQNEAQ. The CDR3 has 15 residues. The V and J ends lost 1 base and 4 bases respectively, with 13 bases between them. CDR3 loop: CASSLVAGGPYGYTF. In nucleotides, the CDR3 is TGTGCCAGCAGCTTAGTAGCGGGAGGGCCCTATGGCTACACCTTC. Filled out from reference TRBV7-8 and TRBJ1-2, the complete variable domain reads GAGVSQSPRYKVAKRGQDVALRCDPISGHVSLFWYQQALGQGPEFLTYFQNEAQLDKSGLPSDRFFAERPEGSVSTLKIQRTQQEDSAVYLCASSLVAGGPYGYTFGSGTRLTVV.

This clonotype was detected many times. The chain couples TRBV5-1 to TRBJ1-2, with D possibly matching TRBD1 (5 bases). V was clipped by 5 bases and J by 8 bases, with 16 bases between them. CDR1 is SGHRS and CDR2 is YFSETQ in the germline V gene. The CDR3 has 13 amino acids. Written as DNA, the CDR3 is TGCGCCAGCAGACCCGACAGTCCTCGGGGCTACACCTTC. The encoded protein is CASRPDSPRGYTF. Filled out from reference TRBV5-1 and TRBJ1-2, the complete variable domain reads KAGVTQTPRYLIKTRGQQVTLSCSPISGHRSVSWYQQTPGQGLQFLFEYFSETQRNKGNFPGRFSGRQFSNSRSEMNVSTLELGDSALYLCASRPDSPRGYTFGSGTRLTVV.

This clonotype came up many times. A clone one base away is much larger, so this may be a read error. For the CDR3, the DNA is TGTGCCAGCAGTAGGGCGGTCTCCTACGAGCAGTACTTC. Its translation: CASSRAVSYEQYF. The chain joins TRBV12-3 or TRBV12-4 to TRBJ2-7; D call uncertain. V was trimmed by 5 bases and J by 0 bases, leaving 8 bases between them. The CDR3 is 13 amino acids.

This chain connects TRBV7-9 to TRBJ1-2; D remains ambiguous. The CDR3 contains 14 residues. From germline, CDR1 is SEHNR and CDR2 FQNEAQ (reference sequence). V was pared by 4 bases and J by 7 bases, with 16 bases between. The CDR3: CASSWTSGVFGYTF. The CDR3 bases are TGTGCCAGCAGCTGGACTAGCGGGGTGTTTGGCTACACCTTC. The complete variable domain, with remaining parts taken from reference TRBV7-9 and TRBJ1-2, reads DTGVSQNPRHKITKRGQNVTFRCDPISEHNRLYWYRQTLGQGPEFLTYFQNEAQLEKSRLLSDRFSAERPKGSFSTLEIQRTEQGDSAMYLCASSWTSGVFGYTFGSGTRLTVV.

The rearrangement uses TRBV7-2 and TRBJ2-1; 10 bases align to TRBD2. Germline trimming cut 4 bases from V and 7 bases from J; bases unmatched to any gene: 4. Germline V CDR1 and CDR2: SGHTA, FQGNSA. The CDR3 contains 14 residues. The CDR3 loop reads CASSWGLATNEQFF. The CDR3 DNA reads TGTGCCAGCAGCTGGGGACTAGCGACGAATGAGCAGTTCTTC.

The chain is built from TRBV4-3 and TRBJ1-2, with 10 bases lining up with TRBD1. Germline lookup yields CDR1 LGHNA and CDR2 YSLEER. Unmatched junction bases numbered 15, after V lost 5 bases and J lost 3 bases. CDR3 size: 18 residues. In nucleotides, the CDR3 is TGCGCCAGCAGCGTATCCGGGACAGGGGTTTTGTTGGACTATGGCTACACCTTC. Its protein product is CASSVSGTGVLLDYGYTF.

Only a few counts were recorded for this clonotype. The chain joins TRBV2 to TRBJ2-1, with 8 bases lining up with TRBD2. The CDR3 consists of 14 residues. The V gene end was trimmed by 6 bases and the J gene end by 5 bases; junction bases not matched to a gene: 6. Germline V CDR1 and CDR2: SNHLY, FYNNEI. This chain's CDR3 is CASRTGTSDNEQFF. The CDR3 DNA is TGTGCCAGCAGAACCGGGACTAGTGACAATGAGCAGTTCTTC.

The genes are TRBV30 and TRBJ2-2, with no clear D. V was shortened by 0 bases and J by 6 bases, with 14 bases between the two germline ends. The length of the CDR3 is 15 residues. Germline CDR1 reads GTSNPN; CDR2 reads SVGIG (reference sequence). CDR3 bases: TGTGCCTGGAGTGTACGGGCGGCCAAACCCGGGGAGCTGTTTTTT. This gives the protein CAWSVRAAKPGELFF.

This clonotype was found many times. The rearrangement joins TRBV4-1 to TRBJ1-3, with D unclear. V was pared by 5 bases and J by 4 bases, with 9 bases between. CDR3 length equals 13 residues. Germline assignment: CDR1 MGHRA and CDR2 YSYEKL. The CDR3 loop reads CASSKPGGNTIYF. In DNA, the CDR3 is TGCGCCAGCAGCAAACCAGGAGGAAACACCATATATTTT.

This clonotype was counted ten times or more. V gene TRBV4-1 combines with J gene TRBJ1-3; no reliable D call. This CDR3 comprises 11 residues. Germline assignment: CDR1 MGHRA and CDR2 YSYEKL. Trimming removed 9 bases at V and 3 bases at J, with 6 bases between. As DNA, the CDR3 is TGCGCCAGTGAGGGTGGAAACACCATATATTTT. Translation: CASEGGNTIYF.

The chain has TRBV29-1 and TRBJ1-5; weak D call: TRBD1 (5 bases). V was shortened by 8 bases and J by 4 bases, with 18 bases between the two germline ends. This CDR3 comprises 14 residues. In germline, CDR1 is SQVTM, CDR2 ANQGSEA. The CDR3: CSSRSPGRNQPQHF. The CDR3 region has the DNA TGCAGCAGCCGTAGTCCAGGGCGGAATCAGCCCCAGCATTTT.

The chain carries TRBV6-6 and TRBJ1-5, with 7 bases fitting TRBD1. V trimming: 5 bases; J trimming: 3 bases; junction bases outside the gene matches: 7. There are 15 residues in the CDR3. Per germline, CDR1 MNHNY and CDR2 SVGAGI (reference sequence). The DNA of the CDR3 is TGTGCCAGCAGTGACAGGGCGGATGACAATCAGCCCCAGCATTTT. Translated, it gives CASSDRADDNQPQHF.

This clonotype has a single count. This chain joins TRBV7-2 and TRBJ2-5; TRBD1 matches 7 bases. The J call may be incorrect, as the DNA end agrees better with TRBJ2-7. Germline V gene data show CDR1 as SGHTA and CDR2 as FQGNSA. The CDR3 extends over 14 amino acids. Written as DNA, the CDR3 is TGTGCCAGCAGCCCAGAAGACAGGGCCCCCGAGCAGTACTTC. Protein sequence: CASSPEDRAPEQYF.

This clonotype has ten or more counts. Its ends do not fully match the called genes, so a read error is possible. The V gene is TRBV12-3 or TRBV12-4, the J gene TRBJ2-7; 7 bases agree with TRBD2. The CDR3 covers 13 residues. CDR3 sequence (DNA): TGTGCCAGCAGTCTAGCGGAGTACTACGAGCAGTACTTC. Amino acid sequence: CASSLAEYYEQYF.

This clonotype was counted between two and nine times. The chain links TRBV7-3 to TRBJ2-5; 10 positions agree with TRBD2. Germline V gene data show CDR1 as SGHTA and CDR2 as FQGTGA. This CDR3 is 15 amino acids long. With 1 base clipped from V and 4 bases from J, the junction kept 3 bases outside the gene matches. The CDR3 loop reads CASSLSLAGVETQYF. The DNA of the CDR3 is TGTGCCAGCAGCTTAAGCCTAGCGGGAGTAGAGACCCAGTACTTC.

This clonotype came up many times. The V call is TRBV15, the J call TRBJ1-1, with a possible D match to TRBD1 (5 bases). The CDR3 is 14 amino acids. Germline assignment: CDR1 LNHNV and CDR2 YYDKDF (reference sequence). Trimming cost V 6 bases and J 5 bases, with 16 bases left between them. The CDR3 protein is CATRPGRLRTEAFF. The CDR3 DNA is TGTGCCACCAGGCCGGGACGGCTTAGGACTGAAGCTTTCTTT.

The chain combines TRBV15 with TRBJ2-2; unclear D gene. V was clipped by 4 bases and J by 8 bases, with 11 bases between them. The germline CDR1 and CDR2 sequences are LNHNV and YYDKDF (reference sequence). The CDR3 totals 13 residues. The CDR3 nucleotides read TGTGCCACCAGCAATTCTCTCGAAGGGGAGCTGTTTTTT. Protein product: CATSNSLEGELFF. The full variable domain, with the rest looked up from reference TRBV15 and TRBJ2-2, is DAMVIQNPRYQVTQFGKPVTLSCSQTLNHNVMYWYQQKSSQAPKLLFHYYDKDFNNEADTPDNFQSRRPNTSFCFLDIRSPGLGDTAMYLCATSNSLEGELFFGEGSRLTVL.